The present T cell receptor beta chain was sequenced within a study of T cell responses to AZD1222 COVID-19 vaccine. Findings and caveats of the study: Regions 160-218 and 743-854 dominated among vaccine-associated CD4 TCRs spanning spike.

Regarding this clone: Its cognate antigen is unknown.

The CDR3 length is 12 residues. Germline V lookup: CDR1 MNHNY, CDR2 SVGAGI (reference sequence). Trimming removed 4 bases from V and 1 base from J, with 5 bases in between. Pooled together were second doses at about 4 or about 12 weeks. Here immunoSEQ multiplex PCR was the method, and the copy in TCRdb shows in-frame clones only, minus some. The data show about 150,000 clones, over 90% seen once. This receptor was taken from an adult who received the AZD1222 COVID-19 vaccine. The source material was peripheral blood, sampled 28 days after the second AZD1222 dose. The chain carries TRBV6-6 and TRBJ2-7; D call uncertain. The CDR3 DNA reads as TGTGCCAGCAGTTCCGGATCCTACGAGCAGTACTTC. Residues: CASSSGSYEQYF.